These 14 T cell receptor beta chains came from one sample sequenced in a study of cytotoxic CD8 clonotypes in ibrutinib-treated CLL. Measured with immunoSEQ multiplex PCR; TCRdb has only the in-frame clones, and not every one. The data show about 130,000 clones, approximately 81% seen once. The sample in question was PBMCs, obtained after 12 months of ibrutinib treatment. These receptors were collected from a human donor with chronic lymphocytic leukemia.

This clone showed up just a few times. This rearrangement joins TRBV5-6 to TRBJ1-5, with D perhaps matching TRBD1 (6 bases). V lost 4 bases to trimming and J lost 2 bases, with 16 bases between them. The CDR3 is 16 amino acids. Germline V gene data show CDR1 as SGHDT and CDR2 as YYEEEE. The CDR3 is CASSVRGRQRNQPQHF. The CDR3 DNA follows: TGTGCCAGCAGCGTCAGGGGCCGACAACGCAATCAGCCCCAGCATTTT.

This clone showed up just once. The chain employs TRBV5-4 and TRBJ2-3; 8 bases map to TRBD2. The germline V gene has CDR1 SGHNT and CDR2 YYREEE (reference sequence). CDR3 length: 18 amino acids. V lost 4 bases, J lost 2 bases, and 15 bases stayed unmatched. The CDR3, as DNA: TGTGCCAGCAGCCGGGGGGGGCTAGCTTCGACGACCACAGATACGCAGTATTTT. Its protein is CASSRGGLASTTTDTQYF.

As for this clone: Mismatch with germline at one junction end may stem from a read error. The chain recombines TRBV28 with TRBJ1-2; 8 bases match TRBD1. CDR3 length: 13 amino acids. Germline V gene lookup returns CDR1 MDHEN and CDR2 SYDVKM. In DNA, the CDR3 is TGTGCCGGCAGGGACAGGCGGGACTATGGCTACACCTTC. Encoded protein: CAGRDRRDYGYTF.

This chain uses TRBV4-3 with TRBJ2-7, with TRBD2 matching over 9 bases. The CDR3 is made up of 15 amino acids. Germline assignment: CDR1 LGHNA and CDR2 YSLEER. V lost 0 bases and J lost 6; bases outside the gene matches: 6. The CDR3 protein is CASSQEGSGRREQYF. CDR3 coding DNA: TGCGCCAGCAGCCAAGAAGGTAGCGGGAGACGCGAGCAGTACTTC.

The rearrangement links TRBV5-4 to TRBJ2-5; 10 bases align to TRBD1. V lost 4 bases to trimming and J lost 5 bases; unmatched junction nucleotides: 11. CDR3 length equals 16 residues. Germline CDR1 and CDR2: SGHNT and YYREEE (reference sequence). CDR3: CASSAAPGTGDETQYF. CDR3 nucleotide sequence: TGTGCCAGCAGCGCCGCACCCGGGACAGGGGATGAGACCCAGTACTTC. Supplemented by reference TRBV5-4 and TRBJ2-5, the full variable domain reads ETGVTQSPTHLIKTRGQQVTLRCSSQSGHNTVSWYQQALGQGPQFIFQYYREEENGRGNFPPRFSGLQFPNYSSELNVNALELDDSALYLCASSAAPGTGDETQYFGPGTRLLVL.

The CDR3 region is CASSFLNRGAFF. The CDR3 DNA reads as TGTGCCAGCAGTTTCCTAAACAGGGGTGCTTTCTTT. The chain carries TRBV28 and TRBJ1-1; TRBD1 agrees at 7 bases. With 3 bases clipped from V and 11 bases from J, the junction kept 6 bases outside the gene matches. Germline assignment: CDR1 MDHEN and CDR2 SYDVKM. CDR3 length: 12 residues.

Remarks on this clone: At one of its ends the junction is not consistent with the germline gene, which may arise from a read error. The V call is TRBV27, the J call TRBJ2-7, with TRBD2 identical over 12 bases. The germline CDR1 and CDR2 sequences are MNHEY and SMNVEV (reference sequence). CDR3 length: 12 amino acids. CDR3 sequence (DNA): TGTGCCAGCAGTTATCCTAGCGGGAGGGTGCACTTC. It encodes CASSYPSGRVHF.

The V gene is TRBV5-4, the J gene TRBJ2-7, with 7 bases matching TRBD1. V dropped 0 bases and J dropped 4; count of bases not matched to a gene: 7. The CDR3 is 15 residues long. Germline V gives CDR1 SGHNT, CDR2 YYREEE (reference sequence). The CDR3 spells CASSLATGAGYEQYF. The CDR3 nucleotides read TGTGCCAGCAGCTTGGCCACAGGGGCAGGATACGAGCAGTACTTC.

The V call is TRBV21-1, the J call TRBJ2-7. TRBV21-1 is deemed a pseudogene. There are 15 residues in the CDR3. The CDR3: CASRSMLHVLDEQYF. The CDR3, as DNA: TGTGCCAGCAGGTCTATGCTACACGTGTTAGACGAGCAGTACTTC.

The rearrangement joins TRBV5-1 to TRBJ1-3; no clear D gene. CDR3 size: 15 residues. Germline values: CDR1 SGHRS, CDR2 YFSETQ. Trimming took 0 bases from V and 0 from J, leaving 7 bases between them. This CDR3 is CASSLAPGSGNTIYF. In nucleotides, the CDR3 is TGCGCCAGCAGCTTGGCCCCGGGCTCTGGAAACACCATATATTTT.

The rearrangement joins TRBV6-5 to TRBJ2-2; D is unresolved. Germline V gives CDR1 MNHEY, CDR2 SVGAGI. The CDR3 is 14 amino acids. Trimming stripped 0 bases from V and 6 bases from J, with 8 bases between. The CDR3 DNA reads as TGTGCCAGCAGTTACTCCCCTAGTCCCGGGGAGCTGTTTTTT. It codes for CASSYSPSPGELFF.

The chain joins TRBV19 to TRBJ2-7; D is undetermined. The CDR3 runs to 13 residues. CDR1 LNHDA and CDR2 SQIVND come from the germline V gene (reference sequence). V was trimmed by 3 bases and J by 4 bases, leaving 10 bases between them. CDR3 nucleotide sequence: TGTGCCAGTAGTATTGGATCGCCTTACGAGCAGTACTTC. It yields the protein CASSIGSPYEQYF.

In this sample, this clone turned up once. CDR3 residues: CASRTSGRKGGEQYF. DNA for the CDR3: TGTGCCAGCAGGACTAGCGGGAGAAAGGGGGGCGAGCAGTACTTC. The chain has TRBV28 and TRBJ2-7, with 12 bases aligning to TRBD2. With 6 bases clipped from V and 6 bases from J, the junction kept 9 bases outside the gene matches. The CDR3 has 15 amino acids. In germline, CDR1 is MDHEN, CDR2 SYDVKM.

This rearrangement joins TRBV2 to TRBJ1-2; TRBD1 might be the D (5 bases). This CDR3 region has 15 residues. V was shortened by 2 bases and J by 5 bases, with 15 bases between the two germline ends. Per germline, CDR1 SNHLY and CDR2 FYNNEI. The CDR3 sequence: CASSESRGTIYGYTF. CDR3 DNA sequence: TGTGCCAGCAGTGAATCCCGGGGCACTATTTATGGCTACACCTTC. The full variable domain, its missing parts supplied by reference TRBV2 and TRBJ1-2, is EPEVTQTPSHQVTQMGQEVILRCVPISNHLYFYWYRQILGQKVEFLVSFYNNEISEKSEIFDDQFSVERPDGSNFTLKIRSTKLEDSAMYFCASSESRGTIYGYTFGSGTRLTVV.